The sequence of this T cell receptor (beta chain) was determined in a study of T cells in Graves' hyperthyroidism and ophthalmopathy. RNA transcripts yielded amplified TCR beta CDR3 regions. The primer set for the first-round RT-PCR of the TCR CDR3 was HTBI. Via MiXCR, TCRdb re-called the multiplex PCR reads, giving one row per CDR3 protein. Of more than 500,000 distinct CDR3 sequences in the sample, 35% to 55% were seen once. This clonotype came up many times. The target antigen is unknown. Trimming removed 0 bases from V and 6 bases from J; junction bases left unmatched: 9. CDR3 length: 16 residues. Germline CDR1 DFQATT, CDR2 SNEGSKA (reference sequence). The study, taken as a whole, reports: Patients with ophthalmopathy were separated from those with stable hyperthyroidism by a 13 V-J model. Most thyroid clonotypes expanded above 0.001 appeared in blood too.

It was uncontrolled infection, other autoimmune disease, pregnancy or lactation that excluded patients. This sequence originates from an adult woman with Graves' disease, either hyperthyroidism or ophthalmopathy (not recorded which). The sequenced material came from peripheral blood or thyroid tissue (not recorded which). This chain joins TRBV20-1 and TRBJ1-5, with 9 bases fitting TRBD1. CDR3 loop: CSARDVPGQGFQPQHF. CDR3 in DNA: TGCAGTGCTAGAGACGTCCCGGGACAGGGATTTCAGCCCCAGCATTTT.